The rows below give T cell receptor beta chains drawn from one sample of a study of graft-versus-host responses after intestinal transplantation. The repertoire was sequenced with immunoSEQ multiplex PCR; TCRdb's copy has only in-frame clones and lacks some. The sample contains 55,000 to 70,000 clones, around 91% of which appear only once. Sequenced here: PBMCs, sampled approximately four months after intestinal transplantation. The receptors derive from a human patient who received an intestinal transplant, so some T cells may come from the graft donor. CDR3s include the opening cysteine and the closing phenylalanine or tryptophan. Each record gives: J gene, clone size, CDR3 length, V gene, D gene, CDR3 protein, CDR3 DNA. The D gene is left open where the match is weak. Not every row has a clone size; where given, it reads once, few, many or a size class.

J: TRBJ2-2
size: .
length: 13
V: TRBV28
D: .
CDR3: CASRTPNAGELFF
DNA: TGTGCCAGTCGGACACCTAATGCCGGGGAGCTGTTTTTT

J: TRBJ2-1
size: .
length: 15
V: TRBV28
D: TRBD2
CDR3: CASSGTSGGRDEQFF
DNA: TGTGCCAGCAGTGGAACTAGCGGGGGGAGGGATGAGCAGTTCTTC

J: TRBJ2-7
size: .
length: 15
V: TRBV6-1
D: .
CDR3: CASNLGGHSSYEQYF
DNA: TGTGCCAGCAACCTAGGCGGGCACTCCTCCTACGAGCAGTACTTC

J: TRBJ1-1
size: .
length: 14
V: TRBV18
D: .
CDR3: CASSSTAMNTEAFF
DNA: TGTGCCAGCTCGTCGACAGCTATGAACACTGAAGCTTTCTTT

J: TRBJ1-5
size: .
length: 15
V: TRBV7-8
D: .
CDR3: CASSLAGQPNQPQHF
DNA: TGTGCCAGCAGCTTAGCGGGGCAGCCGAATCAGCCCCAGCATTTT

J: TRBJ2-2
size: .
length: 14
V: TRBV4-1
D: .
CDR3: CASSPGQPYGELFF
DNA: TGCGCCAGCAGTCCCGGACAGCCTTACGGGGAGCTGTTTTTT

J: TRBJ2-3
size: .
length: 13
V: TRBV29-1
D: .
CDR3: CSVDWGSTDTQYF
DNA: TGCAGCGTGGACTGGGGGAGCACAGATACGCAGTATTTT

J: TRBJ1-1
size: once
length: 13
V: TRBV25-1
D: .
CDR3: CASSESSTRQAFF
DNA: TGTGCCAGCAGTGAAAGCTCGACTCGACAAGCTTTCTTT

J: TRBJ1-5
size: .
length: 17
V: TRBV28
D: .
CDR3: CASRGRRAKAGNQPQHF
DNA: TGTGCCAGCAGGGGCCGGCGGGCAAAGGCGGGCAATCAGCCCCAGCATTTT

J: TRBJ2-7
size: .
length: 14
V: TRBV6-6
D: .
CDR3: CASRSGTAIYEQYF
DNA: TGTGCCAGCAGATCCGGGACCGCTATTTACGAGCAGTACTTC

J: TRBJ2-5
size: .
length: 13
V: TRBV2
D: TRBD1
CDR3: CASSTGDGETQYF
DNA: TGTGCCAGCAGTACAGGGGACGGAGAGACCCAGTACTTC

J: TRBJ1-6
size: .
length: 15
V: TRBV4-1
D: TRBD1
CDR3: CASSHTTGDYSPLHF
DNA: TGCGCCAGCAGCCACACTACAGGGGATTATTCACCCCTCCACTTT

J: TRBJ2-2
size: .
length: 14
V: TRBV4-2
D: .
CDR3: CASSPLGSHGELFF
DNA: TGTGCCAGCAGCCCACTTGGGAGCCACGGGGAGCTGTTTTTT

J: TRBJ2-3
size: .
length: 15
V: TRBV5-1
D: TRBD1
CDR3: CASSTGTGGTDTQYF
DNA: TGCGCCAGCAGCACCGGGACAGGGGGCACAGATACGCAGTATTTT

J: TRBJ2-1
size: .
length: 13
V: TRBV5-6
D: TRBD1
CDR3: CASSETGYNEQFF
DNA: TGTGCCAGCAGCGAGACAGGGTACAATGAGCAGTTCTTC

J: TRBJ1-1
size: .
length: 14
V: TRBV5-6
D: TRBD1
CDR3: CASSFHRGRTEAFF
DNA: TGTGCCAGCAGCTTTCACAGGGGAAGGACTGAAGCTTTCTTT

J: TRBJ2-7
size: .
length: 11
V: TRBV29-1
D: .
CDR3: CSVAQALEQYF
DNA: TGCAGCGTTGCTCAAGCCCTCGAGCAGTACTTC

J: TRBJ2-1
size: .
length: 14
V: TRBV5-1
D: TRBD2
CDR3: CASSLTGRYNEQFF
DNA: TGCGCCAGCAGCTTGACCGGGAGGTACAATGAGCAGTTCTTC

J: TRBJ2-1
size: .
length: 13
V: TRBV7-9
D: TRBD2
CDR3: CASTPTSVDEQFF
DNA: TGTGCCAGCACCCCGACTAGCGTCGATGAGCAGTTCTTC

J: TRBJ2-1
size: .
length: 13
V: TRBV7-9
D: TRBD1
CDR3: CASTNRGDNEQFF
DNA: TGTGCCAGCACGAACAGGGGCGACAATGAGCAGTTCTTC

J: TRBJ1-2
size: .
length: 15
V: TRBV6-5
D: .
CDR3: CASSPADALNYGYTF
DNA: TGTGCCAGCAGTCCCGCCGACGCCTTAAACTATGGCTACACCTTC

J: TRBJ2-1
size: .
length: 20
V: TRBV5-1
D: TRBD1
CDR3: CASSLPIRGQTGRSYNEQFF
DNA: TGCGCCAGCAGCTTGCCAATCCGAGGTCAGACAGGGCGCTCCTACAATGAGCAGTTCTTC

J: TRBJ2-5
size: .
length: 14
V: TRBV5-4
D: .
CDR3: CASSSVGTSVTQYF
DNA: TGTGCCAGCAGCTCGGTCGGGACTTCCGTAACCCAGTACTTC

J: TRBJ2-7
size: .
length: 18
V: TRBV12-5
D: TRBD1
CDR3: CASGLALPRDRKQDEQYF
DNA: TGTGCTAGTGGTTTGGCCCTTCCTCGGGACAGGAAACAGGACGAGCAGTACTTC

J: TRBJ2-1
size: .
length: 15
V: TRBV11-2
D: TRBD2
CDR3: CASSLAAGVLSEQFF
DNA: TGTGCCAGCAGCTTAGCAGCGGGAGTTCTCAGTGAGCAGTTCTTC

J: TRBJ2-1
size: .
length: 14
V: TRBV28
D: TRBD2
CDR3: CASRLLAGGGEQFF
DNA: TGTGCCAGCAGACTTCTAGCGGGAGGTGGTGAGCAGTTCTTC

J: TRBJ2-7
size: .
length: 12
V: TRBV5-4
D: .
CDR3: CASSLAGSEQYF
DNA: TGTGCCAGCAGCTTGGCGGGGTCCGAGCAGTACTTC

J: TRBJ1-4
size: .
length: 14
V: TRBV7-9
D: .
CDR3: CASSLRTGREKLFF
DNA: TGTGCCAGCAGCTTAAGGACTGGAAGGGAAAAACTGTTTTTT

J: TRBJ2-7
size: .
length: 14
V: TRBV2
D: .
CDR3: CASSRLVGSYEQYF
DNA: TGTGCCAGCAGTAGACTAGTCGGTTCCTACGAGCAGTACTTC

J: TRBJ2-2
size: .
length: 19
V: TRBV11-1
D: .
CDR3: CASSLVPPLTVLNTGELFF
DNA: TGTGCCAGCAGCTTAGTTCCACCGCTAACGGTCTTGAACACCGGGGAGCTGTTTTTT

J: TRBJ1-2
size: .
length: 15
V: TRBV6-6
D: .
CDR3: CASSYATTAYLGYTF
DNA: TGTGCCAGCAGTTACGCTACCACGGCCTATTTGGGCTACACCTTC

J: TRBJ1-6
size: .
length: 16
V: TRBV5-1
D: .
CDR3: CASSLYEFSYNSPLHF
DNA: TGCGCCAGCAGCTTGTATGAATTCTCCTATAATTCACCCCTCCACTTT

J: TRBJ2-1
size: .
length: 11
V: TRBV2
D: .
CDR3: CASSETYEQFF
DNA: TGTGCCAGCAGTGAAACATATGAGCAGTTCTTC

J: TRBJ2-7
size: once
length: 15
V: TRBV13
D: TRBD1
CDR3: CASSHGQEYAYEQYF
DNA: TGTGCCAGCAGCCACGGACAGGAATATGCCTACGAGCAGTACTTC

J: TRBJ2-1
size: .
length: 12
V: TRBV18
D: .
CDR3: CASSPSGGEQFF
DNA: TGTGCCAGCTCACCGAGCGGCGGTGAGCAGTTCTTC

J: TRBJ2-1
size: .
length: 14
V: TRBV27
D: TRBD2
CDR3: CASTRLAGGDEQFF
DNA: TGTGCCAGCACCCGACTAGCGGGGGGGGATGAGCAGTTCTTC

J: TRBJ2-7
size: .
length: 12
V: TRBV27
D: .
CDR3: CASSFPGGEQYF
DNA: TGTGCCAGCAGTTTCCCCGGAGGCGAGCAGTACTTC

J: TRBJ2-3
size: once
length: 16
V: TRBV2
D: .
CDR3: CASSPKGLSSVNTQYF
DNA: TGTGCCAGCAGCCCTAAGGGGCTATCTAGTGTCAATACGCAGTATTTT

J: TRBJ2-7
size: .
length: 14
V: TRBV5-4
D: .
CDR3: CASSEGGQTYEQYF
DNA: TGTGCCAGCAGCGAGGGGGGACAAACTTACGAGCAGTACTTC

J: TRBJ1-2
size: .
length: 15
V: TRBV10-3
D: TRBD1
CDR3: CAISESGGASYGYTF
DNA: TGTGCCATCAGTGAGTCAGGGGGCGCGAGCTATGGCTACACCTTC

J: TRBJ2-1
size: .
length: 15
V: TRBV4-1
D: .
CDR3: CASSQDQPAYNEQFF
DNA: TGCGCCAGCAGCCAAGATCAGCCAGCCTACAATGAGCAGTTCTTC

J: TRBJ1-2
size: .
length: 12
V: TRBV28
D: .
CDR3: CASSYAVGGYTF
DNA: TGTGCCAGCAGTTACGCGGTGGGAGGCTACACCTTC

J: TRBJ1-3
size: once
length: 16
V: TRBV7-2
D: TRBD1
CDR3: CASSIGTGVSGNTIYF
DNA: TGTGCCAGCAGCATCGGGACAGGAGTCTCTGGAAACACCATATATTTT

J: TRBJ1-1
size: once
length: 16
V: TRBV18
D: .
CDR3: CASSPRGGRGSTEAFF
DNA: TGTGCCAGCTCGCCTAGGGGGGGTAGAGGGAGCACTGAAGCTTTCTTT

J: TRBJ1-2
size: .
length: 14
V: TRBV5-6
D: .
CDR3: CASSLNAGRYGYTF
DNA: TGTGCCAGCAGCTTGAATGCAGGTAGATATGGCTACACCTTC

J: TRBJ2-5
size: .
length: 15
V: TRBV7-7
D: .
CDR3: CASSLGHNLWETQYF
DNA: TGTGCCAGCAGCTTAGGGCACAACCTGTGGGAGACCCAGTACTTC

J: TRBJ2-2
size: .
length: 15
V: TRBV6-5
D: TRBD2
CDR3: CASSYWGGNTGELFF
DNA: TGTGCCAGCAGTTACTGGGGGGGGAACACCGGGGAGCTGTTTTTT

J: TRBJ2-1
size: .
length: 13
V: TRBV27
D: .
CDR3: CASSLLGGLEQFF
DNA: TGTGCCAGCAGTTTACTAGGAGGGCTTGAGCAGTTCTTC

J: TRBJ2-7
size: .
length: 13
V: TRBV5-1
D: .
CDR3: CASSPDQGGEQYF
DNA: TGCGCCAGCAGCCCAGACCAAGGTGGCGAGCAGTACTTC

J: TRBJ1-1
size: .
length: 17
V: TRBV1
D: .
CDR3: CTSSQDTGHHPHTEAFF
DNA: TGCACCAGCAGCCAAGATACGGGACACCATCCCCACACTGAAGCTTTCTTT

J: TRBJ2-2
size: .
length: 12
V: TRBV18
D: .
CDR3: CASSSDTGELFF
DNA: TGTGCCAGCTCATCGGACACCGGGGAGCTGTTTTTT

J: TRBJ1-1
size: .
length: 15
V: TRBV5-1
D: TRBD1
CDR3: CASNDREKGFPEAFF
DNA: TGCGCCAGCAACGACAGGGAGAAGGGCTTCCCTGAAGCTTTCTTT

J: TRBJ2-2
size: .
length: 16
V: TRBV6-4
D: TRBD2
CDR3: CASRALAGVPVGELFF
DNA: TGTGCCAGCAGAGCCCTAGCGGGGGTTCCCGTTGGGGAGCTGTTTTTT

J: TRBJ2-2
size: .
length: 16
V: TRBV2
D: .
CDR3: CASSEARGRNTGELFF
DNA: TGTGCCAGCAGTGAAGCGCGTGGTCGGAACACCGGGGAGCTGTTTTTT

J: TRBJ2-4
size: once
length: 16
V: TRBV29-1
D: TRBD1
CDR3: CSVVHSRDRGGNIQYF
DNA: TGCAGCGTTGTGCATAGCAGGGACAGGGGTGGAAACATTCAGTACTTC